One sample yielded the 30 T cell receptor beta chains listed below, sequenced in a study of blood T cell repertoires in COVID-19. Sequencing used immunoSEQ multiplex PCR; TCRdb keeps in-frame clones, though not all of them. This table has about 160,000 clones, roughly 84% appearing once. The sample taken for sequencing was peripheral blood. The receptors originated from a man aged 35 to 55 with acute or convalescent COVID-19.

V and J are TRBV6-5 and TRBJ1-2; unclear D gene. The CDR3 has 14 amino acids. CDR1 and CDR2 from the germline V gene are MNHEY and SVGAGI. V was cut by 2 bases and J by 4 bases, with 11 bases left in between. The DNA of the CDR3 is TGTGCCAGCAGTTACAAGGGAGAGGTCTATGGCTACACCTTC. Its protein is CASSYKGEVYGYTF.

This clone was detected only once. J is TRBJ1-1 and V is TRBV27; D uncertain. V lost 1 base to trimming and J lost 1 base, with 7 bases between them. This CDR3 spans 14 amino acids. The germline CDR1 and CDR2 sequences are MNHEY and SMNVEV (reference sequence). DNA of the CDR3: TGTGCCAGCAGTTTATGGGCTACGAACACTGAAGCTTTCTTT. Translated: CASSLWATNTEAFF.

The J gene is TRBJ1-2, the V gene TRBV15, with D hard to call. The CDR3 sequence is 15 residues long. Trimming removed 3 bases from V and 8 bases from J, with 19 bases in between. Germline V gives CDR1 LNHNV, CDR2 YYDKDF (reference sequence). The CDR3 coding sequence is TGTGCCACCAGCAGGAGTCTGGGCCCACGAGAGGGCTACACCTTC. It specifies CATSRSLGPREGYTF. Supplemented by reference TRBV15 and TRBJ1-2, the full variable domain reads DAMVIQNPRYQVTQFGKPVTLSCSQTLNHNVMYWYQQKSSQAPKLLFHYYDKDFNNEADTPDNFQSRRPNTSFCFLDIRSPGLGDTAMYLCATSRSLGPREGYTFGSGTRLTVV.

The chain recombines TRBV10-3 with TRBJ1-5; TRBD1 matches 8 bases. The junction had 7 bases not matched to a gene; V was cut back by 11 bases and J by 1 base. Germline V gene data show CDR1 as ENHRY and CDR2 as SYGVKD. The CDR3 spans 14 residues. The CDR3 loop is CAASRDRSNQPQHF. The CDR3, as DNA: TGTGCCGCCTCCCGGGACAGGAGCAATCAGCCCCAGCATTTT.

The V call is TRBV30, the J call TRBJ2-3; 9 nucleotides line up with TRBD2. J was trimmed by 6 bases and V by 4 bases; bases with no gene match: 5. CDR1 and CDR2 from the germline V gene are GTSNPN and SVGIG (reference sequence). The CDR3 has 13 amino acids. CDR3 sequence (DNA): TGTGCCTGGACTAGCGGGGCCTCCGATACGCAGTATTTT. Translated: CAWTSGASDTQYF.

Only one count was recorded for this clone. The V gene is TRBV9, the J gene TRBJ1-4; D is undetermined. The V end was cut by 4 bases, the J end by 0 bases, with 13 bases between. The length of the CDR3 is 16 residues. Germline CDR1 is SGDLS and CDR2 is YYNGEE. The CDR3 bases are TGTGCCAGCAGCCCTCTCCACGGGACAACTAATGAAAAACTGTTTTTT. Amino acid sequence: CASSPLHGTTNEKLFF.

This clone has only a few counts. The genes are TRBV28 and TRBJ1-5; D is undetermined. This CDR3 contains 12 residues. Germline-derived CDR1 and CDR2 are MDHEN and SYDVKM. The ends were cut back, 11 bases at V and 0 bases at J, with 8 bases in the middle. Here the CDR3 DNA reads TGTGCCGGGAGGAGTAGCAATCAGCCCCAGCATTTT. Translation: CAGRSSNQPQHF.

CDR3 coding DNA: TGCGCCAGCAGCTTGGTGCCAGGCAACTCCTACGAGCAGTACTTC. This encodes CASSLVPGNSYEQYF. The gene calls are TRBV5-1 and TRBJ2-7; D unclear. Per the germline V gene, CDR1 is SGHRS and CDR2 is YFSETQ. There are 15 residues in the CDR3. V lost 0 bases, J lost 0 bases, and 10 bases lay in between.

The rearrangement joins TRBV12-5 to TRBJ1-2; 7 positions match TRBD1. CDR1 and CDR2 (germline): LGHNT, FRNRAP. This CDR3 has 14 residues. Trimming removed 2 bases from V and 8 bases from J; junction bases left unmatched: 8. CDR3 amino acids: CASGLSYYRGGYTF. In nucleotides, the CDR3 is TGTGCTAGTGGTTTGTCATACTACAGGGGAGGCTACACCTTC.

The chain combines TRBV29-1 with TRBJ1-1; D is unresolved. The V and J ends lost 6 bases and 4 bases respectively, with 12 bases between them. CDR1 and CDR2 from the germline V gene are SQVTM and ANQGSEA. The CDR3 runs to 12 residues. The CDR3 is CSVGRVGTEAFF. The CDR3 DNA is TGCAGCGTGGGGAGGGTGGGCACTGAAGCTTTCTTT.

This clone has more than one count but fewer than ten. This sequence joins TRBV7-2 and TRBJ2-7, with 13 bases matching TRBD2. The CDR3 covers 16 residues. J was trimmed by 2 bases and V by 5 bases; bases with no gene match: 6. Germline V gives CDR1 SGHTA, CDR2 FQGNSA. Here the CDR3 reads CASSVGLAGRTYEQYF. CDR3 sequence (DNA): TGTGCCAGCAGCGTGGGACTAGCGGGGAGAACCTACGAGCAGTACTTC.

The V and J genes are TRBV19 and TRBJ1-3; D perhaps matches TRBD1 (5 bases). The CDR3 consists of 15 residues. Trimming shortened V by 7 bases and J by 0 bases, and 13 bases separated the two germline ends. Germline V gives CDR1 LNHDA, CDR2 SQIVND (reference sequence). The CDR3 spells CASNLQATSGNTIYF. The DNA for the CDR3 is TGTGCCAGTAACCTACAGGCCACCTCTGGAAACACCATATATTTT. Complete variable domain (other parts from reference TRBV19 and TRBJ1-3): DGGITQSPKYLFRKEGQNVTLSCEQNLNHDAMYWYRQDPGQGLRLIYYSQIVNDFQKGDIAEGYSVSREKKESFPLTVTSAQKNPTAFYLCASNLQATSGNTIYFGEGSWLTVV.

The chain's CDR3 is CASQLNTGELFF. In nucleotides, the CDR3 is TGTGCCAGCCAACTGAACACCGGGGAGCTGTTTTTT. The chain employs TRBV6-5 and TRBJ2-2; D is ambiguous. The CDR3 loop spans 12 amino acids. Germline V gene sequence: CDR1 MNHEY, CDR2 SVGAGI. V shed 8 bases and J shed 1 base, with 5 bases lying between them.

The CDR3, as DNA: TGTGCCAGCAGCTTAATGGGGGCAGGGGCAAATGGCTACACCTTC. Translation gives CASSLMGAGANGYTF. The chain has TRBV5-4 and TRBJ1-2; D might be TRBD1 (6 bases). The germline V gene has CDR1 SGHNT and CDR2 YYREEE (reference sequence). Trimming pared 2 bases from V and 6 bases from J, leaving 17 bases between. This CDR3 is 15 amino acids long.

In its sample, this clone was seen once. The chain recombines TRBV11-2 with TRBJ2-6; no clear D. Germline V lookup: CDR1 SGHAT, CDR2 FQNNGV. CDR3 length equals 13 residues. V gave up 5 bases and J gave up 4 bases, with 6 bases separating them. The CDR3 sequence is CASSVSGANVLTF. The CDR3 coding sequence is TGTGCCAGCAGCGTTAGCGGGGCCAACGTCCTGACTTTC.

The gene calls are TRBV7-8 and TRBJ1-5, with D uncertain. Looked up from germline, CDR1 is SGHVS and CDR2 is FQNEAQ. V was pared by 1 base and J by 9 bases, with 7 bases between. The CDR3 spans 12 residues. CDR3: CASSLERRPQHF. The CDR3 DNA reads TGTGCCAGCAGCTTAGAGAGGAGGCCCCAGCATTTT.

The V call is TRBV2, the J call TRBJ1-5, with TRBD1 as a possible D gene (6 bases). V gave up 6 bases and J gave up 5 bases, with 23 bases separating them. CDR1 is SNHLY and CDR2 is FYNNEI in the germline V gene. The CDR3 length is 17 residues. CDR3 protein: CASSPRQGKRSYQPQHF. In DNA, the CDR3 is TGTGCCAGCAGCCCTCGGCAGGGGAAGCGAAGTTATCAGCCCCAGCATTTT.

The DNA for the CDR3 is TGTGCCAGCAGCGTAGCTGAAAGAGGGCCCACTGAAGCTTTCTTT. Protein product: CASSVAERGPTEAFF. J is TRBJ1-1 and V is TRBV9; the D is unclear. The germline gives CDR1 SGDLS, CDR2 YYNGEE. V gave up 0 bases and J gave up 4 bases, with 13 bases separating them. This CDR3 spans 15 amino acids.

CDR3 region: CASSTQQGALGEKLFF. The CDR3 DNA follows: TGTGCCAGTAGTACGCAACAGGGGGCGCTTGGAGAAAAACTGTTTTTT. The chain uses TRBV19 and TRBJ1-4; 9 nucleotides line up with TRBD1. J gave up 8 bases and V 4 bases, and 11 bases lay outside the gene matches. CDR3 length: 16 amino acids. Germline CDR1 is LNHDA and CDR2 is SQIVND (reference sequence).

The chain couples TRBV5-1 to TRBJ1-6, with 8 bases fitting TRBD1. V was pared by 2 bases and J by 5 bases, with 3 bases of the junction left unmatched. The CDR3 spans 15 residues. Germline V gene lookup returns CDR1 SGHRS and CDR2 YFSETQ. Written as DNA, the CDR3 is TGCGCCAGCAGCTTTGGGGGACAGGATAATTCACCCCTCCACTTT. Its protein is CASSFGGQDNSPLHF.

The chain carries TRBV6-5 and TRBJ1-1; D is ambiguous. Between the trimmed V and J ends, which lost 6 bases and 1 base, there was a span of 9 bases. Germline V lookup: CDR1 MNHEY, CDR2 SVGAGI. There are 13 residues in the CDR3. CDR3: CASSIQKNTEAFF. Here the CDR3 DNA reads TGTGCCAGCAGCATACAGAAGAACACTGAAGCTTTCTTT.

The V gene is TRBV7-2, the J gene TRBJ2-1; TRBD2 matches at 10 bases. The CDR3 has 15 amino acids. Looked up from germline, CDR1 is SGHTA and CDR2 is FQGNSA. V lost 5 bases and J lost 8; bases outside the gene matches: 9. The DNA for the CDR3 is TGTGCCAGCAGCCCCGTGATAGCGGGGGGTTATGAGCAGTTCTTC. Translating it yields CASSPVIAGGYEQFF.

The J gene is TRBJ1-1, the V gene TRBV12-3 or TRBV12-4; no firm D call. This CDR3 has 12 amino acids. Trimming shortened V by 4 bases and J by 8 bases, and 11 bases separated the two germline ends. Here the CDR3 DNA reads TGTGCCAGCAGTTCGGACGCGGGCGAAGCTTTCTTT. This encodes CASSSDAGEAFF.

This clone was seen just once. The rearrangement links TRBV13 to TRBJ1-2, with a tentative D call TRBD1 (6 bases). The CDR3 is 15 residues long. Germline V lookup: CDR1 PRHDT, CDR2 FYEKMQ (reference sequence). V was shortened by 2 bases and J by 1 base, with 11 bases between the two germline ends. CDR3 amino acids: CASSLRDKLNYGYTF. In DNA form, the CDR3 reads TGTGCCAGCAGCTTACGGGACAAACTTAACTATGGCTACACCTTC.

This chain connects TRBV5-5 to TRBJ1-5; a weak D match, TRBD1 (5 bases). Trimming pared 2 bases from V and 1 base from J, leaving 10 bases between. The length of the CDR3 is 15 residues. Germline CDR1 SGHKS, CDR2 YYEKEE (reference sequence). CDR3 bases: TGTGCCAGCAGCTTCCAGGACACCAGCAATCAGCCCCAGCATTTT. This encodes CASSFQDTSNQPQHF.

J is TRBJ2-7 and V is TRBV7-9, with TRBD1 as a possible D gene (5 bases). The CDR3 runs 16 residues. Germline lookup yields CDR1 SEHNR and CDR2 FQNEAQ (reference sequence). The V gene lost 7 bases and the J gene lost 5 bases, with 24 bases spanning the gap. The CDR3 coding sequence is TGTGCCAGCACCAAACCCCGTGGCAGGGTTAACGACGAGCAGTACTTC. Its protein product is CASTKPRGRVNDEQYF.

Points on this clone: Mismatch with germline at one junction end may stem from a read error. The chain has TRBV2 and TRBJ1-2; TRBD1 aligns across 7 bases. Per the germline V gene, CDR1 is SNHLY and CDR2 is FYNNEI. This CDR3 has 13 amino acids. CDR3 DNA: TGTGCCAGCAGAGAAGACAGGGCCTCTGGCTACACCTTC. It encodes CASREDRASGYTF.

The CDR3 reads CASSLETSGGTYEQYF. As DNA, the CDR3 is TGTGCCAGCAGCTTGGAGACTAGCGGGGGAACCTACGAGCAGTACTTC. This chain connects TRBV7-8 to TRBJ2-7, with TRBD2 matching over 12 bases. J gave up 2 bases and V 3 bases, and 5 bases lay outside the gene matches. The CDR3 totals 16 residues. CDR1 is SGHVS and CDR2 is FQNEAQ in the germline V gene. The variable domain in full, with the rest retrieved from reference TRBV7-8 and TRBJ2-7, is GAGVSQSPRYKVAKRGQDVALRCDPISGHVSLFWYQQALGQGPEFLTYFQNEAQLDKSGLPSDRFFAERPEGSVSTLKIQRTQQEDSAVYLCASSLETSGGTYEQYFGPGTRLTVT.

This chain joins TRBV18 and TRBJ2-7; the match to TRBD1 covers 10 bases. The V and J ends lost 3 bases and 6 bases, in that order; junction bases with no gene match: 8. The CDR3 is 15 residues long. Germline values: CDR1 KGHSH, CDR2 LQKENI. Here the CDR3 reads CASSPTSGTGAEQYF. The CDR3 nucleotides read TGTGCCAGCTCACCTACCTCCGGGACAGGGGCCGAGCAGTACTTC.

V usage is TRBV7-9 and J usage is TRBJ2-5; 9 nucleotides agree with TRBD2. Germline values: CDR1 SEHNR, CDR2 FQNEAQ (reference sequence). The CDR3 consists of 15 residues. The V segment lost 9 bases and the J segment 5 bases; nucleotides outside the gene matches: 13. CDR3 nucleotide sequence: TGTGCCAGTGATTGGGGAGCGGGGGGCCCGGAGACCCAGTACTTC. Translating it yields CASDWGAGGPETQYF.